Below, one T cell receptor beta chain is given with its context. The V end was cut by 11 bases, the J end by 3 bases, with 11 bases between. Per germline, CDR1 MNHEY and CDR2 SVGAGI. CDR3 size: 12 residues. This sample was included in a study of blood T cell repertoires in COVID-19. Study at large: Samples of COVID-19 (acute and convalescent) were obtained from the United States, Italy and Spain.

Measured with immunoSEQ multiplex PCR; TCRdb has only the in-frame clones, and not every one. Found here are approximately 170,000 clones, 84% of them singletons; the top ten hold 2.5% to 3%. Seattle-derived patients entered the study during active infection and were followed longitudinally. The chain couples TRBV6-5 to TRBJ1-5; possible D gene TRBD1, 6 bases. Sequencing input: peripheral blood. This TCR derives from an elderly woman with COVID-19, enrolled during active disease. The CDR3 coding sequence is TGTGCCTCGGACAGAACCAATCAGCCCCAGCATTTT. It yields the protein CASDRTNQPQHF.